This T cell receptor beta chain is from a study of Graves' ophthalmopathy and Graves' hyperthyroidism (dated by TCRdb to about 2018). Regarding the study in general: Peripheral blood was collected at initial diagnosis, prior to any treatment. To explore V-J signatures distinguishing ophthalmopathy from hyperthyroidism, a discovery set of 100 patients (fewer than 45 ophthalmopathy, 57 stable hyperthyroidism) was enrolled. For independent validation, a separate cohort was made up of approximately 18 hyperthyroidism patients plus 17 patients who later progressed from hyperthyroidism to ophthalmopathy. In total, 135 blood samples were TCR-sequenced: roughly 45 ophthalmopathy, approximately 75 hyperthyroidism and approximately 17 hyperthyroidism-to-ophthalmopathy patients. TCR beta repertoire signatures were used to distinguish Graves' ophthalmopathy from Graves' hyperthyroidism and to predict progression to ophthalmopathy. The 100 discovery patients were divided at random into training and test sets in a 7:3 ratio. T-cell repertoires of thyroid tissue and blood were compared in more than five hyperthyroidism patients. Following sample collection, hyperthyroidism patients were given methimazole at a starting dose of 30 mg daily, and ophthalmopathy patients were given high-dose intravenous methylprednisolone.

This clonotype was found a few times. Its antigen is unknown. No much larger clone is present one base from it, and per-base qualities are unavailable. For repertoire sequencing, the TCR beta CDR3 regions were amplified from RNA transcripts. The first round of RT-PCR was done with HTBI primers and the Qiagen OneStep RT-PCR kit, and was followed by a second round of multiplex PCR, then size selection and purification. Libraries were sequenced paired-end with 100 bp reads on an Illumina HiSeq2000. In the authors' own workflow: SOAPnuke was used for read processing, and reads with adapters, uncalled bases, a mean Phred below 15, or no exact constant-primer or identifier match were discarded. COPE v1.2.5 was used to merge the high-quality paired reads. Unique nucleotide sequences were defined as clonotypes and aligned to IMGT TRB V, D and J references using MiTCR v1.1. Analysis was restricted to V-J combinations with a frequency above 0.0001, which covered 99.2% of repertoires. For each V-J combination, a TCR clonal expansion and chaos score was defined as F50 clonal expansion divided by the chaos observed in the TCRdist matrix. Welch's t-statistics and random forest were used to reduce features to about a dozen V-J combinations, which were fed into a naive Bayes classifier. Thyroid-blood repertoire similarity was quantified with the Morisita-Horn index. The public reads were reprocessed in TCRdb via fastp at Q25 and MiXCR, keeping in-frame beta chains. Entries are consolidated by CDR3 protein sequence, retaining the most common genes and DNA. TCRdb's processing, not the authors' own work, is the source of the V and J calls. For this sample the table gives fewer than 20,000 distinct CDR3 sequences, of which about 43% were detected only once. 25% of the sample rests with the top ten.

Beyond this particular receptor, the publication reports: Most expanded thyroid clonotypes with frequency above 0.001 were also detected in blood, suggesting blood repertoires may reflect the thyroid immune response. In cross-validation, the 13-signature model distinguished ophthalmopathy from stable hyperthyroidism with approximately 85% sensitivity and 81.08% specificity, and in the test set the corresponding values were about 80% and 75%. In validation, the model predicted ophthalmopathy progression with 70.59% sensitivity and roughly 72% specificity; more than ten predicted patients were CT-confirmed with GO in a median of approximately 6.2 months. No statistical method was used to predetermine the sample size, and group allocation was not hidden from the investigators.

Hyperthyroidism was defined as stable when no progression to ophthalmopathy occurred within 18 months of follow-up. The hyperthyroidism patients were 18 to 65 years old and newly diagnosed, with a disease duration of less than 2 months. Patients were excluded if they had other autoimmune diseases, uncontrolled infections, pregnancy or lactation. Diagnosis was based on clinical symptoms, serum thyroxine, TRAb, thyroid ultrasound and orbital computed tomography. Ficoll-Paque density gradient centrifugation was used to isolate PBMCs from approximately 10 ml of fresh peripheral blood. Trizol reagent was used to extract the total RNA, and its quality was then checked on an Agilent 2100 Bioanalyzer. This TCR came from a woman aged 40 to 50 with stable Graves' hyperthyroidism. Donor details come from another sample of the same person, matched by shared clones. The sequenced sample was peripheral blood.

The CDR3 region reads CASSRQVPGNTEAFF. The nucleotides read TGTGCCAGCAGCCGACAGGTACCTGGAAACACTGAAGCTTTCTTT. The receptor chain draws on TRBV7-8 and TRBJ1-1; tentative D gene TRBD1, with 6 bases matching. CDR1 is given as SGHVS and CDR2 as FQNEAQ, both from the germline V gene. The CDR3 has 15 amino acids, counting the end cysteine and phenylalanine. Just the 45-base CDR3 DNA is kept, in frame starting at base 1. The trim is 5 bases for V and 2 bases for J, with a gap of 15 bases between the germline ends. Beyond the CDR3, the reference TRBV7-8 and TRBJ1-1 genes provide the residues; the full variable domain reads: GAGVSQSPRYKVAKRGQDVALRCDPISGHVSLFWYQQALGQGPEFLTYFQNEAQLDKSGLPSDRFFAERPEGSVSTLKIQRTQQEDSAVYLCASSRQVPGNTEAFFGQGTRLTVV.